This TCR beta chain was captured in a study of blood T cells in healthy people across ages. Points from the study as a whole: There was no known CMV status for donors, so expanded clonotype changes were possibly confounded.

A second PCR of 7 to 11 cycles used a sample-barcoded 5' primer and a J-beta primer mix. A single record per CDR3 protein comes from TCRdb applying MiXCR to the 5' RACE reads. In the table there are 760,000 or so distinct CDR3 sequences, 25% of which are singletons. The CDR3 sequence is 14 residues long. Germline V gene data show CDR1 as SEHNR and CDR2 as FQNEAQ (reference sequence). Between the trimmed V and J ends, which lost 1 base and 5 bases, there was a span of 10 bases. Note on this clonotype: Its antigen is unknown.

The same specimen was also included in a second study, on T cells of mothers and their children.

The source material was blood. V gene TRBV7-9 combines with J gene TRBJ2-3; D unclear. This TCR was sampled from a boy between 10 and 17 years old in good health. The CDR3 sequence: CASSLEQPQDTQYF. The CDR3 region has the DNA TGTGCCAGCAGCTTAGAGCAACCACAAGATACGCAGTATTTT.